These 26 T cell receptor beta chains were all obtained from the same sample, sequenced in a study of shared clonotypes between healthy human individuals. Measured with immunoSEQ multiplex PCR; TCRdb has only the in-frame clones, and not every one. The repertoire holds hundreds of thousands of clones, with 74% as singletons. Material: memory CD4+ T cells sorted from blood. Subset indicated: CD45RA-negative fraction. Receptor source: a man under 40 in good health.

This rearrangement joins TRBV10-1 to TRBJ2-1, with 7 bases matching TRBD1. Germline CDR1 reads WNHNN; CDR2 reads SYGVQD (reference sequence). CDR3 length equals 15 residues. V gave up 1 base and J gave up 4 bases; unmatched junction bases: 4. The CDR3 sequence is CASSEWGQRYNEQFF. The CDR3 DNA is TGCGCCAGCAGTGAGTGGGGACAGAGATACAATGAGCAGTTCTTC.

This chain uses TRBV19 with TRBJ2-5, with 8 bases matching TRBD1. The CDR3 has 13 amino acids. Losses at the gene ends were 9 bases for V and 6 bases for J; bases not matched to a gene: 9. In germline, CDR1 is LNHDA, CDR2 SQIVND (reference sequence). The DNA for the CDR3 is TGTGCCAGATACAGGGGGGATTGGCAGACCCAGTACTTC. This codes for CARYRGDWQTQYF.

V usage is TRBV6-1 and J usage is TRBJ2-5; 9 bases map to TRBD1. This CDR3 spans 16 amino acids. V lost 4 bases, J lost 0 bases, and 6 bases stayed unmatched. Looked up from germline, CDR1 is MNHNS and CDR2 is SASEGT. This chain's CDR3 is CASSGTGTGNQETQYF. DNA of the CDR3: TGTGCCAGCAGTGGTACCGGGACAGGGAACCAAGAGACCCAGTACTTC.

This clone has more than one count but fewer than ten. The rearrangement joins TRBV4-1 to TRBJ2-1; D unresolved. The CDR3 extends over 17 amino acids. Trimming removed 1 base at V and 0 bases at J, with 13 bases between. Germline V gene data show CDR1 as MGHRA and CDR2 as YSYEKL. This CDR3 is CASSQVPVGFSYNEQFF. The CDR3 nucleotides are TGCGCCAGCAGCCAAGTCCCCGTCGGTTTCTCCTACAATGAGCAGTTCTTC.

On this clone itself: Other DNA sequences in this specimen translate into the identical CDR3. This chain uses TRBV5-1 with TRBJ2-7; unclear D gene. Germline lookup yields CDR1 SGHRS and CDR2 YFSETQ. The germline V and J ends were trimmed by 2 bases and 0 bases, with 12 bases remaining between them. The CDR3 extends over 15 amino acids. CDR3 protein: CASSLRTGSSYEQYF. As DNA, the CDR3 is TGCGCCAGCAGCTTAAGGACGGGCAGCTCCTACGAGCAGTACTTC.

This clone came up once. The chain recombines TRBV9 with TRBJ1-5, with no clear D. This CDR3 comprises 14 residues. In germline, CDR1 is SGDLS, CDR2 YYNGEE. Trimming removed 0 bases from V and 6 bases from J, with 10 bases in between. The CDR3 nucleotides are TGTGCCAGCAGCGTAGCTGGTTTCGGTCAGCCCCAGCATTTT. Amino acids: CASSVAGFGQPQHF.

This clone was counted ten times or more. The junction does not match germline at one end; this may be a read error. The chain is built from TRBV7-8 and TRBJ2-7; 7 bases align to TRBD2. The CDR3 runs 11 residues. The germline V gene encodes CDR1 SGHVS and CDR2 FQNEAQ. The chain's CDR3 is CASSLGGGLDF. CDR3 nucleotide sequence: TGTGCCAGCAGCTTAGGCGGGGGTCTGGACTTC. Full variable domain (rest looked up from reference TRBV7-8 and TRBJ2-7): GAGVSQSPRYKVAKRGQDVALRCDPISGHVSLFWYQQALGQGPEFLTYFQNEAQLDKSGLPSDRFFAERPEGSVSTLKIQRTQQEDSAVYLCASSLGGGLDFGPGTRLTVT.

The chain links TRBV28 to TRBJ1-5; 7 nucleotides align to TRBD1. This CDR3 comprises 14 residues. The germline V gene encodes CDR1 MDHEN and CDR2 SYDVKM. J lost 3 bases, V lost 7 bases, and 6 bases had no gene match. In nucleotides, the CDR3 is TGTGCCAGCAAAACGACAGGGAACAATCAGCCCCAGCATTTT. Encoded protein: CASKTTGNNQPQHF.

This clone showed up just once. This chain links TRBV12-2 with TRBJ2-7; the table's D call of TRBD2 was not tested on the DNA. TRBV12-2 has pseudogene status. The CDR3 totals 16 residues. The CDR3 protein is CASRSKKLAVSYEQYF. CDR3 in DNA: TGTGCAAGTCGCTCCAAAAAACTAGCGGTATCCTACGAGCAGTACTTC.

The rearrangement uses TRBV30 and TRBJ2-3; maybe TRBD1 (6 bases). The CDR3 length is 14 residues. V lost 1 base to trimming and J lost 8 bases, with 16 bases between them. Per germline, CDR1 GTSNPN and CDR2 SVGIG (reference sequence). The CDR3 loop reads CAWSGGHPVVTQYF. The CDR3 bases are TGTGCCTGGAGTGGGGGACACCCCGTTGTTACGCAGTATTTT.

Worth noting for this clone: This may be a read error: a much more frequent sequence differs by one nucleotide. Other DNA variants within this sample encode the same CDR3. The chain employs TRBV5-4 and TRBJ2-3; D call uncertain. Trimming took 2 bases from V and 3 from J, leaving 4 bases between them. In germline, CDR1 is SGHNT, CDR2 YYREEE (reference sequence). This CDR3 has 12 amino acids. DNA for the CDR3: TGTGCCAGCAGCTTCAGTACAGATACGCAGTATTTT. The encoded protein is CASSFSTDTQYF.

V is TRBV7-2 and J is TRBJ2-1; 11 bases are shared with TRBD2. Trimming at V came to 2 bases and at J to 13 bases, leaving 7 bases not matched to a gene. The CDR3 sequence is 14 residues long. Per germline, CDR1 SGHTA and CDR2 FQGNSA. CDR3 coding DNA: TGTGCCAGCAGCTTATTGACACTAGCGGGAGAACAGTTCTTC. Amino acid sequence: CASSLLTLAGEQFF.

J is TRBJ2-2 and V is TRBV30, with D tentatively TRBD1 or TRBD2 (5 bases each). This CDR3 spans 13 amino acids. V lost 3 bases to trimming and J lost 4 bases, with 9 bases between them. Germline loops: CDR1 GTSNPN, CDR2 SVGIG (reference sequence). The CDR3 DNA is TGTGCCTGGAGAAGTGGGGGCACCGGGGAGCTGTTTTTT. Translated: CAWRSGGTGELFF.

The J gene is TRBJ2-1, the V gene TRBV21-1; whether TRBD1, the table's D call, matches the DNA was not checked. TRBV21-1 is a recognized pseudogene. The CDR3 has 18 amino acids. This CDR3 reads CASWGGQGRKAGPNEQFF. The CDR3 DNA is TGTGCCAGCTGGGGGGGACAGGGGCGGAAGGCGGGCCCCAATGAGCAGTTCTTC.

The chain is built from TRBV7-8 and TRBJ2-1; D remains unclear. CDR3 length equals 17 residues. V lost 5 bases to trimming and J lost 2 bases, with 19 bases between them. Germline lookup yields CDR1 SGHVS and CDR2 FQNEAQ. CDR3 protein: CASSPRGGVGTYNEQFF. CDR3 nucleotides: TGTGCCAGCAGCCCCCGCGGCGGAGTTGGAACCTACAATGAGCAGTTCTTC.

J is TRBJ2-5 and V is TRBV18; weak D call: TRBD2 (5 bases). The V end was cut by 1 base, the J end by 0 bases, with 12 bases between. This CDR3 region has 16 residues. Germline loops: CDR1 KGHSH, CDR2 LQKENI. The CDR3 nucleotides are TGTGCCAGCTCACCACAGGCCCCCGGGGACCAAGAGACCCAGTACTTC. It codes for CASSPQAPGDQETQYF.

This sequence joins TRBV2 and TRBJ1-1, with 8 bases fitting TRBD1. From germline, CDR1 is SNHLY and CDR2 FYNNEI. This CDR3 is 11 amino acids long. Germline trimming cut 6 bases from V and 12 bases from J; bases unmatched to any gene: 6. The CDR3 loop reads CASSPGQVTFF. Here the CDR3 DNA reads TGTGCCAGCAGCCCGGGACAGGTGACTTTCTTT.

This clone was seen more than once but under ten times. The sample carries other DNA sequences with the same CDR3. The chain is built from TRBV7-2 and TRBJ2-7; D remains unclear. This CDR3 has 12 amino acids. V lost 2 bases to trimming and J lost 2 bases, with 4 bases between them. From germline, CDR1 is SGHTA and CDR2 FQGNSA. The DNA for the CDR3 is TGTGCCAGCAGCTTACCGGCCTACGAGCAGTACTTC. Translated: CASSLPAYEQYF.

The chain couples TRBV5-1 to TRBJ2-1, with 9 nucleotides matching TRBD2. V lost 4 bases and J lost 2; bases outside the gene matches: 4. Germline CDR1 SGHRS, CDR2 YFSETQ. This CDR3 spans 15 amino acids. This chain's CDR3 is CASSPRGGTYNEQFF. The DNA of the CDR3 is TGCGCCAGCAGCCCGCGGGGGGGGACCTACAATGAGCAGTTCTTC.

This chain links TRBV28 with TRBJ2-5; 7 positions agree with TRBD2. With V trimmed by 7 bases and J by 4 bases, 9 bases remained unmatched. Germline V gene lookup returns CDR1 MDHEN and CDR2 SYDVKM. This CDR3 contains 14 residues. CDR3 loop: CASTMGGFRETQYF. The DNA of the CDR3 is TGTGCCAGCACGATGGGGGGGTTTCGAGAGACCCAGTACTTC.

This chain links TRBV11-2 with TRBJ2-3; D may be TRBD2 (5 bases). The germline V gene encodes CDR1 SGHAT and CDR2 FQNNGV. The CDR3 covers 14 residues. V shed 8 bases and J shed 2 bases, with 14 bases lying between them. The CDR3 sequence is CASGRVRDTDTQYF. The CDR3 DNA reads as TGTGCCAGCGGTAGGGTCCGGGACACAGATACGCAGTATTTT.

This clone has at least ten counts. V is TRBV30 and J is TRBJ2-2; D is unclear. Trimming stripped 4 bases from V and 4 bases from J, with 10 bases between. The length of the CDR3 is 13 residues. Germline V gives CDR1 GTSNPN, CDR2 SVGIG (reference sequence). CDR3 region: CAWIPGITGELFF. The CDR3 region has the DNA TGTGCCTGGATACCTGGAATCACCGGGGAGCTGTTTTTT.

V gene TRBV6-5 combines with J gene TRBJ2-1, with no clear D. The germline gives CDR1 MNHEY, CDR2 SVGAGI. Trimming cost V 6 bases and J 1 base, with 13 bases left between them. The CDR3 length is 15 residues. The CDR3 DNA is TGTGCCAGCAGGTTAGGTCTTCTGTCCTACAATGAGCAGTTCTTC. It specifies CASRLGLLSYNEQFF.

The CDR3 DNA is TGTGCCAGCAGTTTAAGTGGGACAACTGTCTATGGCTACACCTTC. Translation: CASSLSGTTVYGYTF. The chain joins TRBV28 to TRBJ1-2; perhaps TRBD1 as D (6 bases). The CDR3 length is 15 residues. Trimming stripped 2 bases from V and 4 bases from J, with 14 bases between. Germline CDR1 is MDHEN and CDR2 is SYDVKM.

The chain employs TRBV2 and TRBJ1-2; no firm D call. V was pared by 8 bases and J by 1 base, with 14 bases between. This CDR3 has 14 amino acids. The germline V gene encodes CDR1 SNHLY and CDR2 FYNNEI. The CDR3 loop reads CASSGRGLNYGYTF. CDR3 coding DNA: TGTGCCAGCTCTGGGAGAGGACTTAACTATGGCTACACCTTC.

V usage is TRBV5-1 and J usage is TRBJ2-3; 16 bases fit TRBD2. Germline CDR1 is SGHRS and CDR2 is YFSETQ. Trimming removed 4 bases from V and 4 bases from J; junction bases left unmatched: 9. The CDR3 has 18 amino acids. CDR3 DNA sequence: TGCGCCAGCAGCATTCCCGGGACTAGCGGGAGGGCTTCAGATACGCAGTATTTT. Protein sequence: CASSIPGTSGRASDTQYF.